The source of this T cell receptor (beta chain) is a study of beta chain features in type 1 diabetes. Notes on the study in general: In all four CD4+ subsets, TCRB CDR3 length was significantly, moderately reduced in type 1 diabetes.

CDR3 length: 15 residues. Germline V lookup: CDR1 SGDLS, CDR2 YYNGEE. Trimming removed 4 bases at V and 2 bases at J, with 16 bases between. A word on this clone: Its antigen is as yet unknown.

Expressed TCRB transcripts were sequenced after all isolated RNA was converted to cDNA. Profiled with immunoSEQ multiplex PCR; TCRdb holds only in-frame clones, not every one. Here the sample spans more than 95,000 clones, around 16% being singletons. Material: central memory CD4+ T cells from blood. V and J are TRBV9 and TRBJ2-7; D possibly uses TRBD1 or TRBD2 (5 bases each). This receptor was obtained from a man younger than 35 with type 1 diabetes. This chain's CDR3 is CASSPRDGKTYEQYF. The CDR3 coding sequence is TGTGCCAGCAGCCCCCGGGACGGAAAAACCTACGAGCAGTACTTC. Combining the CDR3 with reference TRBV9 and TRBJ2-7 gives the whole variable domain DSGVTQTPKHLITATGQRVTLRCSPRSGDLSVYWYQQSLDQGLQFLIQYYNGEERAKGNILERFSAQQFPDLHSELNLSSLELGDSALYFCASSPRDGKTYEQYFGPGTRLTVT.